These 10 T cell receptor beta chains came from one sample sequenced in a study of regulatory T cells in long-lasting Graves disease. Libraries of TCR beta came from iRepertoire HTBI primers plus Arm-PCR of CDR3 regions. TCRdb fed the multiplex PCR reads into MiXCR, producing one record per CDR3 protein. The sample carries 350,000 to 500,000 distinct CDR3 sequences, roughly 17% recorded once. Time point: newly diagnosed GD, antithyroid drugs for less than 3 months. The authors made the TCR library using RNA they extracted from PBMCs. The data also belong to a second study, concerning T cells in Graves' hyperthyroidism and ophthalmopathy.

The material was peripheral blood mononuclear cells (PBMCs), obtained at new diagnosis, from a patient treated with antithyroid drugs. The receptors come from a woman between 25 and 40 years old with Graves disease.

This clonotype came up many times. Here the CDR3 DNA reads TGTGCCAGCAGCAGAAGGCGGACAGGTTTCAACATTCAGTACTTC. Translated: CASSRRRTGFNIQYF. The chain couples TRBV11-2 to TRBJ2-4; TRBD1 agrees at 7 bases. CDR3 size: 15 residues. Germline trimming cut 5 bases from V and 7 bases from J; bases unmatched to any gene: 11. Germline CDR1 SGHAT, CDR2 FQNNGV.

At least ten counts were recorded for this clonotype. The CDR3 loop reads CASSSPRIAGGRSSYNEQFF. The CDR3 nucleotides are TGTGCCAGCAGCTCCCCCCGAATAGCGGGAGGGCGAAGCTCCTACAATGAGCAGTTCTTC. V gene TRBV11-2 combines with J gene TRBJ2-1; 11 bases fit TRBD2. V gave up 4 bases and J gave up 0 bases; unmatched junction bases: 14. This CDR3 has 20 residues. Germline loops: CDR1 SGHAT, CDR2 FQNNGV.

This clonotype has ten or more counts. The chain recombines TRBV28 with TRBJ2-1; TRBD2 agrees at 10 bases. Trimming took 7 bases from V and 4 from J; bases not matched to a gene: 7. The CDR3 totals 15 residues. Germline loops: CDR1 MDHEN, CDR2 SYDVKM. The CDR3 coding sequence is TGTGCCAGCATTAAGACTAGCGGGCGATACAATGAGCAGTTCTTC. As protein: CASIKTSGRYNEQFF. Full variable domain (outside the CDR3, taken from reference TRBV28 and TRBJ2-1): DVKVTQSSRYLVKRTGEKVFLECVQDMDHENMFWYRQDPGLGLRLIYFSYDVKMKEKGDIPEGYSVSREKKERFSLILESASTNQTSMYLCASIKTSGRYNEQFFGPGTRLTVL.

This clonotype was observed a handful of times. V is TRBV10-2 and J is TRBJ1-1; no reliable D call. Germline V gene data show CDR1 as WSHSY and CDR2 as SAAADI. This CDR3 comprises 18 residues. V was shortened by 6 bases and J by 1 base, with 24 bases between the two germline ends. The CDR3 region is CASSDDDFSHLENTEAFF. The CDR3 DNA follows: TGCGCCAGCAGCGACGATGACTTCTCTCACTTAGAGAACACTGAAGCTTTCTTT.

This clonotype was detected many times. The chain uses TRBV20-1 and TRBJ2-1; either TRBD1 or TRBD2 may supply D (5 bases each). This CDR3 has 17 residues. Germline CDR1 DFQATT, CDR2 SNEGSKA (reference sequence). Trimming took off 0 bases at V and 0 bases at J, with 15 bases between the two ends. CDR3 protein: CSARDPSGDSSYNEQFF. The CDR3 DNA reads TGCAGTGCTAGAGACCCCAGCGGAGACAGCTCCTACAATGAGCAGTTCTTC.

This clonotype was picked up many times. The V call is TRBV7-2, the J call TRBJ1-1, with a possible D match to TRBD1 (5 bases). Germline V CDR1 and CDR2: SGHTA, FQGNSA. The germline V and J ends were trimmed by 4 bases and 5 bases, with 14 bases remaining between them. The CDR3 spans 14 residues. CDR3 region: CASSSRGVDTEAFF. The CDR3 coding sequence is TGTGCCAGCAGCTCCCGAGGGGTGGATACTGAAGCTTTCTTT.

This clonotype has only a few counts. The chain combines TRBV5-1 with TRBJ1-3; D is undetermined. Trimming took 4 bases from V and 0 from J, leaving 14 bases between them. The CDR3 runs to 16 residues. Germline assignment: CDR1 SGHRS and CDR2 YFSETQ. This chain's CDR3 is CASSPEPGISGNTIYF. CDR3 nucleotide sequence: TGCGCCAGCAGCCCGGAACCAGGAATCTCTGGAAACACCATATATTTT.

This clonotype was picked up many times. The chain uses TRBV28 and TRBJ2-7, with 7 bases that match TRBD1. CDR3 length: 15 amino acids. Germline V gives CDR1 MDHEN, CDR2 SYDVKM. Unmatched junction bases numbered 11, after V lost 5 bases and J lost 4 bases. The CDR3, as DNA: TGTGCCAGCAGTCCGACCGGGACAGCCGATTACGAGCAGTACTTC. Amino acid sequence: CASSPTGTADYEQYF.

Ten or more counts support this clonotype. The V call is TRBV5-1, the J call TRBJ2-7; D not resolved. Germline CDR1 and CDR2: SGHRS and YFSETQ. The ends were cut back, 4 bases at V and 1 base at J, with 12 bases in the middle. This CDR3 region has 14 residues. The CDR3 is CASSPQQDSYEQYF. Written as DNA, the CDR3 is TGCGCCAGCAGCCCCCAGCAGGATTCCTACGAGCAGTACTTC.

The V call is TRBV12-3 or TRBV12-4, the J call TRBJ2-1, with 9 bases that match TRBD2. Trimming took 7 bases from V and 4 from J; bases not matched to a gene: 11. The length of the CDR3 is 16 residues. The CDR3: CASTSAGTSNYNEQFF. In DNA, the CDR3 is TGTGCCAGCACCTCCGCCGGGACTAGCAATTACAATGAGCAGTTCTTC.